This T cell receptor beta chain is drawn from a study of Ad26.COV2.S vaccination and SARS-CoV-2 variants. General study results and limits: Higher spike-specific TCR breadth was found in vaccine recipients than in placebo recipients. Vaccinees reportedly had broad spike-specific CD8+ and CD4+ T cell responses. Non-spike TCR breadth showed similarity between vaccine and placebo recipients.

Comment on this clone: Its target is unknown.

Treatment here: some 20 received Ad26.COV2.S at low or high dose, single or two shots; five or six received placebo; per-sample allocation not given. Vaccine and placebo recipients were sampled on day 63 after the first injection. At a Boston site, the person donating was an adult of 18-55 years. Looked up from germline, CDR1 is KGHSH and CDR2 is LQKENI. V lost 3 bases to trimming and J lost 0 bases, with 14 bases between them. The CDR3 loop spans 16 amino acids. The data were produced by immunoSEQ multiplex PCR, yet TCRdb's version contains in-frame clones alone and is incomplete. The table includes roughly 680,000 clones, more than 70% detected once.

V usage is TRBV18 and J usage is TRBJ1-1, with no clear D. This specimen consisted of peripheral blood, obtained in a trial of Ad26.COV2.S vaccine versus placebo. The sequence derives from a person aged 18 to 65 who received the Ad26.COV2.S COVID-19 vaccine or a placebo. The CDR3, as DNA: TGTGCCAGCTCACCTCCCACCCCGGGCTTGAACACTGAAGCTTTCTTT. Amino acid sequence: CASSPPTPGLNTEAFF.